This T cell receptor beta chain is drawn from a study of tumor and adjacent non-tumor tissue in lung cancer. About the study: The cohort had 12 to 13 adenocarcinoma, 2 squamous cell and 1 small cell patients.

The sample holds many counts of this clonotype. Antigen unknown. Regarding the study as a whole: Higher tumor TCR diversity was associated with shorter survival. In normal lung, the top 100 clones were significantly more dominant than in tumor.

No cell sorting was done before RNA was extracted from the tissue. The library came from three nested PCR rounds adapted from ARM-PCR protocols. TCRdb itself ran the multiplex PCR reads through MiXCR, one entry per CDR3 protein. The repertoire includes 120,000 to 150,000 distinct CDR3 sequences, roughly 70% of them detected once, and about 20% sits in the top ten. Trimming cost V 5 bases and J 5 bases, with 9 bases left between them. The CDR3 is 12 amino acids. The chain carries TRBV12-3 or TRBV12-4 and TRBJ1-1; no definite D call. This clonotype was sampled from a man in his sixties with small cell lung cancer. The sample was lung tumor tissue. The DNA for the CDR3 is TGTGCCAGCAGTGTGGTGGGGACTGAAGCTTTCTTT. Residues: CASSVVGTEAFF.